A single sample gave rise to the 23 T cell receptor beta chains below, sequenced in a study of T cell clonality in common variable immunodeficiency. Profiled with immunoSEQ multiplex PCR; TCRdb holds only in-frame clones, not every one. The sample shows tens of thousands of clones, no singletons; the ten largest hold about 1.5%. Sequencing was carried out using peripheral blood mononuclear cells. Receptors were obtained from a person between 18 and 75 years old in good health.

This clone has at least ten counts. CDR3 bases read: TGTGCCAGCAACCTGTCTTGGGGGCGCGAG. This gives the protein CASNLSWGRE. The entire CDR3 protein is CASNLSWGREQYF. This chain uses TRBV2 with TRBJ2-7; a weak D match, TRBD1 (6 bases). Read sequence stops 3 residues before the CDR3 end, and the germline J gene provides the missing end. Germline V CDR1 and CDR2: SNHLY, FYNNEI. CDR3 length: 13 residues. V was trimmed by 7 bases and J by 6 bases, leaving 16 bases between them.

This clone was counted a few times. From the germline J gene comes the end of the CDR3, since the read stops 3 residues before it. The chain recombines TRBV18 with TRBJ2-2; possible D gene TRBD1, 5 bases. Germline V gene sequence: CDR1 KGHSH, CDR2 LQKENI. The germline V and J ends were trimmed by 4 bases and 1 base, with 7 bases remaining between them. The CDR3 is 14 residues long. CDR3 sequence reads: CASSHDRNTGELFF. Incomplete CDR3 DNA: TGTGCCAGCTCACACGACAGGAACACCGGGGAG.

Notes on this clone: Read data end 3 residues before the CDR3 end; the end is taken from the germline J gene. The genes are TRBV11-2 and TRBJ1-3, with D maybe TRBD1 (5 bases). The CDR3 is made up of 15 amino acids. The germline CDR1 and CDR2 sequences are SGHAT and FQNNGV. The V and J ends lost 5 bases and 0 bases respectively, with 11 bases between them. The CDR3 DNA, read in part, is TGTGCCAGCAGCAGTGCAGGGTACTCTGGAAACACC. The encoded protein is CASSSAGYSGNT. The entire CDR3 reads CASSSAGYSGNTIYF. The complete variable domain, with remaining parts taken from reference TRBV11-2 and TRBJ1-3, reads EAGVAQSPRYKIIEKRQSVAFWCNPISGHATLYWYQQILGQGPKLLIQFQNNGVVDDSQLPKDRFSAERLKGVDSTLKIQPAKLEDSAVYLCASSSAGYSGNTIYFGEGSWLTVV.

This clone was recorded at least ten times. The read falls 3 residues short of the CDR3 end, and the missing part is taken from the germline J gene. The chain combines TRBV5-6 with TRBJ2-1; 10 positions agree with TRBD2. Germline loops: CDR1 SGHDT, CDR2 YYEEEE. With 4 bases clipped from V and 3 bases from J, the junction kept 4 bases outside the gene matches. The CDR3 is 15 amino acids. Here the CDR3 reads CASSPASGSYNEQFF. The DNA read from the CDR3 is TGTGCCAGCAGCCCGGCTAGCGGGAGCTACAATGAG.

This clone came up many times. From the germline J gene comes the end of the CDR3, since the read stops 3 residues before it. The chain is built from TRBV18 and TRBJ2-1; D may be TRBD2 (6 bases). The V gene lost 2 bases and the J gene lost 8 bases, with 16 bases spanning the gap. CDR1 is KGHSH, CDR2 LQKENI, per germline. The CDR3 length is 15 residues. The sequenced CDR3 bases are TGTGCCAGCTCACCAAGTCTAGCCGGGAGCGATGAG. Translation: CASSPSLAGSDE. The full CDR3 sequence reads CASSPSLAGSDEQFF.

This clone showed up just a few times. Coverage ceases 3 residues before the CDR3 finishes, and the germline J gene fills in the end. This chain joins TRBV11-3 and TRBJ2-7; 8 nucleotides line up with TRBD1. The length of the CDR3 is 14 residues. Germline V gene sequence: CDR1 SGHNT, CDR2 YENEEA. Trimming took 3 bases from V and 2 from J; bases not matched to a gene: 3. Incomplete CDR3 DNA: TGTGCCAGCAGCTTGCCAGGGGGCCCCTACGAG. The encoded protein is CASSLPGGPYE. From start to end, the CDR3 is CASSLPGGPYEQYF.

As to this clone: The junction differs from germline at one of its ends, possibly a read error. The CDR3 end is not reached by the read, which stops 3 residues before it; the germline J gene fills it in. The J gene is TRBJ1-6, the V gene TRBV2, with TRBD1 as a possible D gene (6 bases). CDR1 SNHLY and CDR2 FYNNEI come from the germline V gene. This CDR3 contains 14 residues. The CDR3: CAGSPNREAQPLHF. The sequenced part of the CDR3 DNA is TGTGCCGGCAGTCCCAACAGGGAGGCTCAGCCC.

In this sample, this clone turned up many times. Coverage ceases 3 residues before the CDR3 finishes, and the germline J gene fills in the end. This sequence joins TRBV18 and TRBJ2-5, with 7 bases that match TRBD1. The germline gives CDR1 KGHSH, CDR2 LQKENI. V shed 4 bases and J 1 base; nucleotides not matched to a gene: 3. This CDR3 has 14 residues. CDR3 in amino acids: CASSLDRVQETQYF. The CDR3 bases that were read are TGTGCCAGCTCACTTGACAGGGTCCAAGAGACC.

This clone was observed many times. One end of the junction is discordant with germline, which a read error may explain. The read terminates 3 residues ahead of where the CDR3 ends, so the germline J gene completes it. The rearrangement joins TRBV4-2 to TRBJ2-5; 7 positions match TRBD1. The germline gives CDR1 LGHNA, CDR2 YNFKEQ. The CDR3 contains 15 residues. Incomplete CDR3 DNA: TGCGCCAGCAGCCAAGAGACAGGGACCCAAGAGACC. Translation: CASSQETGTQET. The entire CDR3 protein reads CASSQETGTQETQYF.

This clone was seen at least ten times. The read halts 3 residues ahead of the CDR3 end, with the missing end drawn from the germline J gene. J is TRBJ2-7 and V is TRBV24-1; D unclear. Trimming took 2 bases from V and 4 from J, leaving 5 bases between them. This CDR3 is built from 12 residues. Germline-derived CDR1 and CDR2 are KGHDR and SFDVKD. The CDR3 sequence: CATSDSKYEQYF. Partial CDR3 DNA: TGTGCCACCAGTGATTCAAAATACGAG.

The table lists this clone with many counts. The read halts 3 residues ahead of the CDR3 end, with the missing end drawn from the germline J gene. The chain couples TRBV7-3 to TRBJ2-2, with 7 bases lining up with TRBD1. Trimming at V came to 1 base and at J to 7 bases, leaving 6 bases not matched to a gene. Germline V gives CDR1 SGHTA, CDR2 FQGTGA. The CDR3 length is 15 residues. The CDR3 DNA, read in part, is TGTGCCAGCAGCTTAAACGGACAGGCCGTCGGGGAG. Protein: CASSLNGQAVGE. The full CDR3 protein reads CASSLNGQAVGELFF.

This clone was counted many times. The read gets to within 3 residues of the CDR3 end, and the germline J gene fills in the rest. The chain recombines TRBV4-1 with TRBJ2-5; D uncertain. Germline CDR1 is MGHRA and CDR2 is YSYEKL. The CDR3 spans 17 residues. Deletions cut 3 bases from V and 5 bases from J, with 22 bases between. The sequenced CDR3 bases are TGCGCCAGCAGCCATGACACCCCAGGCAGCTCGAGGGAGACC. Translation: CASSHDTPGSSRET. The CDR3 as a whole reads CASSHDTPGSSRETQYF.

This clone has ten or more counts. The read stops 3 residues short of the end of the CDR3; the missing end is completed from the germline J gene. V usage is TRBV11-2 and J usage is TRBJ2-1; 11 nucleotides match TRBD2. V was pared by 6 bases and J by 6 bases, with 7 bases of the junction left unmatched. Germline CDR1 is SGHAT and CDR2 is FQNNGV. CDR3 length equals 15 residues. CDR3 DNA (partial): TGTGCCAGCAGGGTAGCGGGAGGGCCCTCCAATGAG. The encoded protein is CASRVAGGPSNE. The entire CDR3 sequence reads CASRVAGGPSNEQFF. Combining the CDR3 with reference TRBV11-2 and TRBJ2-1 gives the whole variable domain EAGVAQSPRYKIIEKRQSVAFWCNPISGHATLYWYQQILGQGPKLLIQFQNNGVVDDSQLPKDRFSAERLKGVDSTLKIQPAKLEDSAVYLCASRVAGGPSNEQFFGPGTRLTVL.

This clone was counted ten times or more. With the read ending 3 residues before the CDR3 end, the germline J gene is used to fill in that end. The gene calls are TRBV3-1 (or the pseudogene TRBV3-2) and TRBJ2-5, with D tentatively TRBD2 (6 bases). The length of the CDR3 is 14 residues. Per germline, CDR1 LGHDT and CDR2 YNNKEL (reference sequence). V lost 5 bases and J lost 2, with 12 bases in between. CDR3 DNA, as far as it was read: TGTGCCAGCAGCTACTGGGACTCTCAAGAGACC. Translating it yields CASSYWDSQET. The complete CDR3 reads CASSYWDSQETQYF.

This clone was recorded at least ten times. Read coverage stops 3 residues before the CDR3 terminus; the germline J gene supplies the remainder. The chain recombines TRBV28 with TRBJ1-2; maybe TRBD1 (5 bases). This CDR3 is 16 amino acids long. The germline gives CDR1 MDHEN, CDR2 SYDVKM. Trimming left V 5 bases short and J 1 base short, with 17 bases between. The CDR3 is CASSQNRQNHNYGYTF. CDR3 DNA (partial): TGTGCCAGCAGTCAGAACAGGCAAAACCATAACTATGGC.

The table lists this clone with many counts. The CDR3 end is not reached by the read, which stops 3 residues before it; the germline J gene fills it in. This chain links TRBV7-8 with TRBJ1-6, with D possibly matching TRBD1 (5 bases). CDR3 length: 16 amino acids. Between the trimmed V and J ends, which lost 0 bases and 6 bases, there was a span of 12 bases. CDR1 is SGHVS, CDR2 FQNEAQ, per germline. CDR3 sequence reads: CASSLAGHRPNSPLHF. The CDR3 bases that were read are TGTGCCAGCAGCTTAGCGGGGCACAGACCTAATTCACCC.

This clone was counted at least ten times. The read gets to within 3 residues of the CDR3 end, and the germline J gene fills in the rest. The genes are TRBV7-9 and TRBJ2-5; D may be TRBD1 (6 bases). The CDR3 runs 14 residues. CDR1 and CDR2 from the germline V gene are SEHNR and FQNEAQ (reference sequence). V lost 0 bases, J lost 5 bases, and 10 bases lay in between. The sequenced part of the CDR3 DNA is TGTGCCAGCAGCTTAGCCTCAGGGGTCGAGACC. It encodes CASSLASGVET. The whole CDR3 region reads CASSLASGVETQYF. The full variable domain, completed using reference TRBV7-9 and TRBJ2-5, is DTGVSQNPRHKITKRGQNVTFRCDPISEHNRLYWYRQTLGQGPEFLTYFQNEAQLEKSRLLSDRFSAERPKGSFSTLEIQRTEQGDSAMYLCASSLASGVETQYFGPGTRLLVL.

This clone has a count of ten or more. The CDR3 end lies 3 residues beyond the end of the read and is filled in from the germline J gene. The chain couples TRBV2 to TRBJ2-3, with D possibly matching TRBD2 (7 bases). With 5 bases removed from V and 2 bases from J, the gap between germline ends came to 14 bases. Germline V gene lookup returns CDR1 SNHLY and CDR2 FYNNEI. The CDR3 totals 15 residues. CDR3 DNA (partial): TGTGCCAGCAGTAGGGGGGGAGTGGTCACAGATACG. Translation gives CASSRGGVVTDT. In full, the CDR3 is CASSRGGVVTDTQYF.

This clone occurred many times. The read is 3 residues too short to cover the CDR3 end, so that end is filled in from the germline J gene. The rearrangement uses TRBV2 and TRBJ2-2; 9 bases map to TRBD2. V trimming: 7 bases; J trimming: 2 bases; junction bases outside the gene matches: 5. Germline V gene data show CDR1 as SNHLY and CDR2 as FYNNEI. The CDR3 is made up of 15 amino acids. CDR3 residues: CASKGTSFNTGELFF. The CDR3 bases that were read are TGTGCCAGCAAAGGGACTAGCTTCAACACCGGGGAG.

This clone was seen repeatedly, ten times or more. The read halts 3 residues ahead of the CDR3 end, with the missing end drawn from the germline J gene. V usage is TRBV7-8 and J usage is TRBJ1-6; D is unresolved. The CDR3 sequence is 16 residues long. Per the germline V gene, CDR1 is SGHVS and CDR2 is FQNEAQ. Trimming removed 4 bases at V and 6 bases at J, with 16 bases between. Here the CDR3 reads CASSSQRAPFNSPLHF. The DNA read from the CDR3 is TGTGCCAGCAGCTCTCAGAGGGCCCCCTTTAATTCACCC.

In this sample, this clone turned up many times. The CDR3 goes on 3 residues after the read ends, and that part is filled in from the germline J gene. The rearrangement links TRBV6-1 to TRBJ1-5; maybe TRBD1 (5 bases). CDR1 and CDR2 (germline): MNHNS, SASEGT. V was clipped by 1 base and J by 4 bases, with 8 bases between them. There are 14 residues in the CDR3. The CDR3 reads CASSEGAGNQPQHF. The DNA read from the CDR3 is TGTGCCAGCAGTGAAGGGGCAGGGAATCAGCCC.

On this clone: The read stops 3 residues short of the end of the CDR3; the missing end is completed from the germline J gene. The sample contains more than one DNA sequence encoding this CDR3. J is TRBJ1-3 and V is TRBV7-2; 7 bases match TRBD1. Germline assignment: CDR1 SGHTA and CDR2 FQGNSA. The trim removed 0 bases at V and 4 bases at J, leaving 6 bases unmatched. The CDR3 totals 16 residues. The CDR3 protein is CASSLASTGTGNTIYF. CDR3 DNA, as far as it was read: TGTGCCAGCAGCTTAGCGTCGACAGGGACGGGAAACACC.

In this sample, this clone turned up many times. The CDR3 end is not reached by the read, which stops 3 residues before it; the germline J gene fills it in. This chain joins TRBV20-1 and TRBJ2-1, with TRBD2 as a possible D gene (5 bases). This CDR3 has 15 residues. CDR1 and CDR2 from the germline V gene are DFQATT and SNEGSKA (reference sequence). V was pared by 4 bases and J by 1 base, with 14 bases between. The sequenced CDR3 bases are TGCAGTGCTACCGTAGCGCGTGAATCCTACAATGAG. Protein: CSATVARESYNE. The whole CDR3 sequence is CSATVARESYNEQFF.